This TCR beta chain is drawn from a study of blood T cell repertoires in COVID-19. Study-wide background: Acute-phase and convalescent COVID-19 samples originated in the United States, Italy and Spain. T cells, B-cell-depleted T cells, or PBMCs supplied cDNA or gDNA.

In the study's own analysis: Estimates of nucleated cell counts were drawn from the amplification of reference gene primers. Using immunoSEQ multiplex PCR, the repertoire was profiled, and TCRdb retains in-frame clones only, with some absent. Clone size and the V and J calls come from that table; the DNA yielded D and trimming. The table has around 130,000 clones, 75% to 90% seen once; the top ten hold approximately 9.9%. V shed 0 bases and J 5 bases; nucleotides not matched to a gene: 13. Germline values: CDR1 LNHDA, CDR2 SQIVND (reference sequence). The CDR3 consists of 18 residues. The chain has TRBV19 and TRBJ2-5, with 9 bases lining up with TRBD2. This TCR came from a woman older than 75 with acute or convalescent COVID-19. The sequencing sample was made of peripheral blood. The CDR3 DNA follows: TGTGCCAGTAGTATAGATGCCCGGAAGCGGGGGGTGAGGGAGACCCAGTACTTC. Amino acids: CASSIDARKRGVRETQYF.